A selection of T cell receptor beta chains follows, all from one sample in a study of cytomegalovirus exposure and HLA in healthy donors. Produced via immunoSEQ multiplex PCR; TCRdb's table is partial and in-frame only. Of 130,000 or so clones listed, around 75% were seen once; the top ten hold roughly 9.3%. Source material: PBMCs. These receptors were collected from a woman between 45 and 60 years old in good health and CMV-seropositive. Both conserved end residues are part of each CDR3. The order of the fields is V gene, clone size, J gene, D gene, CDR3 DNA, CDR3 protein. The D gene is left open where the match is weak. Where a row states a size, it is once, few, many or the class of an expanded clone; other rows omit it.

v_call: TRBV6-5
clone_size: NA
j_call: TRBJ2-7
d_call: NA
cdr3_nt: TGTGCCAGCAGTGCGACAGTCTACGAGCAGTACTTC
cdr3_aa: CASSATVYEQYF

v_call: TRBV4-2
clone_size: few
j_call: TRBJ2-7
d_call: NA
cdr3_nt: TGTGCCAGCAGCCAAGAGGCTAGCGTACTTGGCGGATCCTACGAGCAGTACTTC
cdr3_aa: CASSQEASVLGGSYEQYF

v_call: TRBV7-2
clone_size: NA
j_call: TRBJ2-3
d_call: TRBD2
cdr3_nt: TGTGCCAGCAGCTTAGAAAAAACTAGCGGGAGCACAGATACGCAGTATTTT
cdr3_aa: CASSLEKTSGSTDTQYF

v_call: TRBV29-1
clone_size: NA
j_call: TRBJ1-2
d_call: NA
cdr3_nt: TGCAGCGTCCCACAGAACTATGGCTACACCTTC
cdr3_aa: CSVPQNYGYTF

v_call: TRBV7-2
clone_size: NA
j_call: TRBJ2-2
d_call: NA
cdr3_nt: TGTGCCAGCGGAGGTAGGGATTACCTGAACACCGGGGAGCTGTTTTTT
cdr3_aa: CASGGRDYLNTGELFF

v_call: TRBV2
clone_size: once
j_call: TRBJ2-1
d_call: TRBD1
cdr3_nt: TGTGCCAGCAGTGAAACAGGGGGTACCTACTACAATGAGCAGTTCTTC
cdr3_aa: CASSETGGTYYNEQFF

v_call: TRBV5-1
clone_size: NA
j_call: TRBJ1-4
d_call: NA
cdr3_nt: TGCGCCAGCGGCTTGGGCGGGGCAACTAATGAAAAACTGTTTTTT
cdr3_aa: CASGLGGATNEKLFF

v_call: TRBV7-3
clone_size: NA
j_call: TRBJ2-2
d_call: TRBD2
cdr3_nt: TGTGCCAGCAGCCTTGGGAGGGGGAGTAGCGGGACCAGAAACACCGGGGAGCTGTTTTTT
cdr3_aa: CASSLGRGSSGTRNTGELFF

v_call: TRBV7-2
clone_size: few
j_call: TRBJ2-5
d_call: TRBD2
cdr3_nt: TGTGCCAGCAGCCGGATGACGGGGGGCCAAGAGACCCAGTACTTC
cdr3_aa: CASSRMTGGQETQYF

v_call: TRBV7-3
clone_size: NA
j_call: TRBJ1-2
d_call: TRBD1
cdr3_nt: TGTGCCAGCAGCGCTCGAAGACAGGGAAGCTACACCTTC
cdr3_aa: CASSARRQGSYTF

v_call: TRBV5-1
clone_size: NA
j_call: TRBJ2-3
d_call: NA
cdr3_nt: TGCGCCAGCAGCTTGGAAGGGGGAGGGGGAGATACGCAGTATTTT
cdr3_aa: CASSLEGGGGDTQYF

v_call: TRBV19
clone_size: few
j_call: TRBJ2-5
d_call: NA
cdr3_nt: TGTGCCAGTAGTATGCCAGGGGCCGTAGTTGGGACCCAGTACTTC
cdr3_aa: CASSMPGAVVGTQYF

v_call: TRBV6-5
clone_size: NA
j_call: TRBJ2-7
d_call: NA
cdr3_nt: TGTGCCAGCAGCGTAGGACTGAGCTCCTACGAGCAGTACTTC
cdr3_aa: CASSVGLSSYEQYF

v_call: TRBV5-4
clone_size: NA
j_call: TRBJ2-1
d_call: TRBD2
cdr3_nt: TGTGCCAGCAGCTTGTACGGGACTAGCGGTGAGCAGTTCTTC
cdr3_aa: CASSLYGTSGEQFF

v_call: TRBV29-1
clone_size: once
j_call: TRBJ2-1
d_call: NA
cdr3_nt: TGCAGCGTTGTTGGCGGGGTTGGCGATGAGCAGTTCTTC
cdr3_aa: CSVVGGVGDEQFF

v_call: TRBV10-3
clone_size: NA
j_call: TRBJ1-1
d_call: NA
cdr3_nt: TGTGCCACCGCACAGGCGTTGAACACTGAAGCTTTCTTT
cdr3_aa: CATAQALNTEAFF

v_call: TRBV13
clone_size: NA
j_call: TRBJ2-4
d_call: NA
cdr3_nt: TGTGCCAGCAGCCAAGGACAGTCCTCGGAAAACATTCAGTACTTC
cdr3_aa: CASSQGQSSENIQYF

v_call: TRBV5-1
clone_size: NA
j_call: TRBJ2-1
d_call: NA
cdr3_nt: TGCGCCAGCAGCTTGAATCGGGTATCCTACAATGAGCAGTTCTTC
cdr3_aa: CASSLNRVSYNEQFF

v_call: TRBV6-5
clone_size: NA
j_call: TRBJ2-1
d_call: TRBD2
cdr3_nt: TGTGCCAGCAGTCCCCCGGGGGGAGTCAATGAGCAGTTCTTC
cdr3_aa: CASSPPGGVNEQFF

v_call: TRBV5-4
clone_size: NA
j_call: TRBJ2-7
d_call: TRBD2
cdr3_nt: TGTGCCAGCAGCCTCGGGATAGCGGGAGGCTACGAGCAGTACTTC
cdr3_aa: CASSLGIAGGYEQYF

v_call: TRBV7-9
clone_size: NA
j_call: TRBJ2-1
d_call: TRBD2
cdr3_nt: TGTGCCAGCAGACTAGCGGGAGGGCTTAATGAGCAGTTCTTC
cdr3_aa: CASRLAGGLNEQFF

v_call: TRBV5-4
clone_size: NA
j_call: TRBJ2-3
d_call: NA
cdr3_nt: TGTGCCAGCAGCTTGGTACAGACAAGTTACGATACGCAGTATTTT
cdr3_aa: CASSLVQTSYDTQYF

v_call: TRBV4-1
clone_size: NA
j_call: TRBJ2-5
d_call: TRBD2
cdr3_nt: TGCGCCAGCAGCCAAGGGAGAGTACTAGCGGGAGGGTACCAAGAGACCCAGTACTTC
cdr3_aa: CASSQGRVLAGGYQETQYF

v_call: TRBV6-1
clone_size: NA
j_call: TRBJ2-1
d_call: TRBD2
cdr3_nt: TGTGCCAGCAGTCCGGGACTAGCGGGAGCCGATGAGCAGTTCTTC
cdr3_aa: CASSPGLAGADEQFF

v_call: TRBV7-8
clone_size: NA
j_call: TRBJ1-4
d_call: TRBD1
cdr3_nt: TGTGCCTCAGGACAGGGAAATGAAAAACTGTTTTTT
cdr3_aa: CASGQGNEKLFF

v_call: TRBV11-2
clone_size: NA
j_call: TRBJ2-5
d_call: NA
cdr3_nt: TGTGCCAGCAGCTTAGCACAGGACCAAGAGACCCAGTACTTC
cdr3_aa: CASSLAQDQETQYF

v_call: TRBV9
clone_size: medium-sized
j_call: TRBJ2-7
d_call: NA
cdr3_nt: TGTGCCAGCAGTCTCAGGGGGGACTCCTACGAGCAGTACTTC
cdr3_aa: CASSLRGDSYEQYF

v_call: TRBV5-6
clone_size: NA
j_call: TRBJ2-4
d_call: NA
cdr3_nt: TGTGCCAGCAGCTTGATGGCGGATTTAGCCAAAAACATTCAGTACTTC
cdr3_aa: CASSLMADLAKNIQYF

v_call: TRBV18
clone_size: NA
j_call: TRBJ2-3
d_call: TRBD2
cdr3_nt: TGTGCCAGCTCACCTGGGACTAGCGGGACCCCAAGGCGGACAGATACGCAGTATTTT
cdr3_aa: CASSPGTSGTPRRTDTQYF

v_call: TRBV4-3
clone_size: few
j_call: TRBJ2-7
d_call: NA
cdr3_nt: TGCGCCAGCAGCCCCTTACAGGGTTCATACGAGCAGTACTTC
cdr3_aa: CASSPLQGSYEQYF

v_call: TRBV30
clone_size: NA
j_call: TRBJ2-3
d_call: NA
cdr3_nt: TGTGCCTGGAGGCCAGCGGTCTTTGCCTTTGATACGCAGTATTTT
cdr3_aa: CAWRPAVFAFDTQYF

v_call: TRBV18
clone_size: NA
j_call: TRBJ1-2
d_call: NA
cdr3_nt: TGTGCCAGCTCACCAGGGAGTTCCTATGGTTACACCTTC
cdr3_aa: CASSPGSSYGYTF

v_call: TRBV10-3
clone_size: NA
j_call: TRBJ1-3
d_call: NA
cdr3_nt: TGTGCCACCCTGGCAGGGGCTGGAAACACCATATATTTT
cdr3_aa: CATLAGAGNTIYF

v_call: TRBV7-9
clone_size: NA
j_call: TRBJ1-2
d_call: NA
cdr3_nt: TGTGCCAGCAGCTCGGGGTTAGGCGGGTGGGGATACGGCTACACCTTC
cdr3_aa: CASSSGLGGWGYGYTF

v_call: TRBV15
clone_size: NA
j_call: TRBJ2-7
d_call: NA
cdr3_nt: TGTGCCACCAGCAGAGGTGGACGGGGAAACTCCTACGAGCAGTACTTC
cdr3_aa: CATSRGGRGNSYEQYF

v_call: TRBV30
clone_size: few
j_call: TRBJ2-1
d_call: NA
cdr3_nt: TGTGCCTGGAGTGTACTTCCAAATGAGCAGTTCTTC
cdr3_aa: CAWSVLPNEQFF

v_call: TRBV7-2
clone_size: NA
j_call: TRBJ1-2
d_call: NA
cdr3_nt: TGTGCCAGCAGCTCTAGATCCTCGGACTATGGCTACACCTTC
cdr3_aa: CASSSRSSDYGYTF